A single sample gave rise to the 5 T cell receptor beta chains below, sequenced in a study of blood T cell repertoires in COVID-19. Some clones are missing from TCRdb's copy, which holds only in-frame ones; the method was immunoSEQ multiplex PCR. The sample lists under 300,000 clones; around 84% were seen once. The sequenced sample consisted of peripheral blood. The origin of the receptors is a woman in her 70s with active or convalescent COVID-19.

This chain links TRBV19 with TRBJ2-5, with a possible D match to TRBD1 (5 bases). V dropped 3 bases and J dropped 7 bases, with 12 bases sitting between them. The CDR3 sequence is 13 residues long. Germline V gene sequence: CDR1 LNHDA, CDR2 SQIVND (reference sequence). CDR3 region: CASSIQGEGTQYF. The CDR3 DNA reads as TGTGCCAGTAGTATCCAAGGGGAAGGGACCCAGTACTTC.

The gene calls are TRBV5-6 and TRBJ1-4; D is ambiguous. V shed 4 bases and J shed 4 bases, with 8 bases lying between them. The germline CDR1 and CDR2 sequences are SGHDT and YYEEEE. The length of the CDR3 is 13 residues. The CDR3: CASSGRYNEKLFF. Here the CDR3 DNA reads TGTGCCAGCAGCGGCCGATATAATGAAAAACTGTTTTTT.

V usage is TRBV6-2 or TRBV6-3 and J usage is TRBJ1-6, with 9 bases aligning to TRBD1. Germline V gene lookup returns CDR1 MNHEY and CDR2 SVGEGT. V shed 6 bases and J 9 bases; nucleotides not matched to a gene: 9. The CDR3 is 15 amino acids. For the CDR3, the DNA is TGTGCCAGCAGCGCCACGGGACAGGGACGTTCACCCCTCCACTTT. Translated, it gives CASSATGQGRSPLHF.

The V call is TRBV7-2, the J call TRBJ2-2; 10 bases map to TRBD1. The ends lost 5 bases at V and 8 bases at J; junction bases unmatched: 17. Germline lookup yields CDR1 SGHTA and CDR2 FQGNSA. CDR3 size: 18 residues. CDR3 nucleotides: TGTGCCAGCAGCCGTCCCGGGACAGGGGTTGGGAACGGTGGGGAGCTGTTTTTT. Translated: CASSRPGTGVGNGGELFF.

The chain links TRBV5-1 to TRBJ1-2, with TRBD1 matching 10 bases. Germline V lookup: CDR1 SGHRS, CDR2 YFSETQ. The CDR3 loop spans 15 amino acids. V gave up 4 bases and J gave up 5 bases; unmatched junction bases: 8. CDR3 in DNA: TGCGCCAGCAGCCCGGACAGGGGGAGCCGGTATGGCTACACCTTC. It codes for CASSPDRGSRYGYTF. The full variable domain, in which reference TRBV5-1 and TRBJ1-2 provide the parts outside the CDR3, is KAGVTQTPRYLIKTRGQQVTLSCSPISGHRSVSWYQQTPGQGLQFLFEYFSETQRNKGNFPGRFSGRQFSNSRSEMNVSTLELGDSALYLCASSPDRGSRYGYTFGSGTRLTVV.